The rows below give T cell receptor beta chains drawn from one sample of a study of cytomegalovirus exposure and HLA in healthy donors. The repertoire was sequenced with immunoSEQ multiplex PCR; TCRdb's copy has only in-frame clones and lacks some. The table shows about 110,000 clones, with roughly two thirds occurring only once. What was sequenced was PBMCs. These receptors were taken from a man aged 40-50 years in good health and CMV-seronegative. CDR3s include the opening cysteine and the closing phenylalanine or tryptophan. Fields, in order: clone size, J gene, D gene, V gene, CDR3 protein, CDR3 DNA. D genes are given only for firm matches. Size values are once, few and many counts, or a class for expanded clones, and some rows have none.

- TRBJ2-3 TRBD1 TRBV12-5 CASRGTGGRDTQYF TGTGCTAGTAGGGGAACAGGGGGGAGAGATACGCAGTATTTT
- TRBJ1-3 TRBD1 TRBV2 CASTDRAGSGNTIYF TGTGCCAGCACCGACAGGGCTGGCTCTGGAAACACCATATATTTT
- TRBJ1-5 - TRBV27 CASSLSTVQPQHF TGTGCCAGCAGTTTAAGTACGGTGCAGCCCCAGCATTTT
- TRBJ2-7 - TRBV27 CASQGFATYEQYF TGTGCCAGCCAGGGTTTTGCGACCTACGAGCAGTACTTC
- TRBJ1-3 TRBD1 TRBV5-4 CASSAGQGAVGNTIYF TGTGCCAGCAGCGCCGGACAGGGGGCGGTAGGAAACACCATATATTTT
- TRBJ2-7 - TRBV9 CASNPGGSGYYEQYF TGTGCCAGCAATCCCGGGGGTTCCGGCTACTACGAGCAGTACTTC
- TRBJ2-5 TRBD1 TRBV5-8 CASSYRTGVETQYF TGTGCCAGCAGCTACAGGACAGGCGTGGAGACCCAGTACTTC
- TRBJ2-2 TRBD2 TRBV7-3 CASSLRLAGVIPTGELFF TGTGCCAGCAGCTTAAGACTAGCGGGGGTGATCCCCACCGGGGAGCTGTTTTTT
- TRBJ2-5 TRBD2 TRBV2 CASSEAYSGEPTQYF TGTGCCAGCAGTGAAGCTTATAGCGGGGAGCCCACCCAGTACTTC
- TRBJ1-1 - TRBV6-5 CASIGGRTNTEAFF TGTGCCAGCATTGGAGGGAGGACGAACACTGAAGCTTTCTTT
once TRBJ2-1 - TRBV4-3 CASSPGGLSEQFF TGCGCCAGCAGCCCCGGTGGACTATCTGAGCAGTTCTTC
- TRBJ2-7 - TRBV5-4 CASSFEPSYEQYF TGTGCCAGCAGCTTCGAGCCGTCGTACGAGCAGTACTTC
once TRBJ2-3 - TRBV5-6 CASTGYRTDTQYF TGTGCCAGCACCGGGTATCGCACAGATACGCAGTATTTT
- TRBJ1-1 - TRBV4-3 CASSQDLGQGNTEAFF TGCGCCAGCAGCCAAGATTTAGGGCAGGGGAACACTGAAGCTTTCTTT
- TRBJ2-7 TRBD1 TRBV19 CASSEGQGNEQYF TGTGCCAGTAGTGAGGGACAGGGCAACGAGCAGTACTTC
- TRBJ2-5 - TRBV5-1 CASSFKETQYF TGCGCCAGCAGCTTCAAAGAGACCCAGTACTTC
few TRBJ2-3 - TRBV28 CASSLTTRGKGQYF TGTGCCAGCAGTTTAACCACCAGGGGCAAAGGGCAGTATTTT
- TRBJ1-1 - TRBV9 CASSVEQATEAFF TGTGCCAGCAGCGTAGAACAGGCCACTGAAGCTTTCTTT
- TRBJ2-7 TRBD1 TRBV7-9 CSSSLSRDRGAYEQYF TGTTCCAGCAGCTTATCAAGGGACAGGGGAGCCTACGAGCAGTACTTC
- TRBJ1-6 TRBD1 TRBV10-3 CAISVRDRDSPLHF TGTGCCATCAGTGTCCGGGACAGAGATTCACCCCTCCACTTT
- TRBJ2-3 TRBD2 TRBV2 CASTWTSGGTDTQYF TGTGCCAGCACCTGGACTAGCGGGGGGACAGATACGCAGTATTTT
- TRBJ1-5 - TRBV28 CTSGLGSSNQPQHF TGTACCTCGGGACTGGGGTCAAGCAATCAGCCCCAGCATTTT
- TRBJ1-6 - TRBV11-2 CASMGAGPLHF TGTGCCAGTATGGGGGCTGGACCCCTCCACTTT
- TRBJ1-1 - TRBV4-1 CASSQVNKGIMNTEAFF TGCGCCAGCAGCCAAGTAAATAAGGGGATTATGAACACTGAAGCTTTCTTT
- TRBJ2-2 TRBD1 TRBV5-5 CASTLGTVSTGELFF TGTGCCAGCACCTTGGGGACAGTGAGCACCGGGGAGCTGTTTTTT
- TRBJ2-7 - TRBV2 CATRQSYEQYF TGTGCCACCAGGCAGTCCTACGAGCAGTACTTC
few TRBJ2-1 TRBD2 TRBV4-1 CASSHILAGGQNEQFF TGCGCCAGCAGCCACATACTAGCGGGGGGGCAGAATGAGCAGTTCTTC
- TRBJ1-3 TRBD1 TRBV4-3 CASSLDRESGNTIYF TGCGCCAGCAGCCTTGACAGGGAATCTGGAAACACCATATATTTT
- TRBJ1-5 TRBD1 TRBV19 CASSIGTEDQPQHF TGTGCCAGTAGTATTGGGACAGAAGATCAGCCCCAGCATTTT
- TRBJ2-7 TRBD1 TRBV20-1 CSARTGDKQYF TGCAGTGCTAGGACAGGGGACAAGCAGTACTTC
- TRBJ1-2 - TRBV29-1 CSADYGYTF TGCAGCGCGGACTATGGCTACACCTTC
- TRBJ1-1 - TRBV30 CAWNWGIGGPLNTEAFF TGTGCCTGGAATTGGGGGATCGGGGGGCCCCTGAACACTGAAGCTTTCTTT
few TRBJ1-1 TRBD1 TRBV29-1 CSVTDFGGGYTEAFF TGCAGCGTAACCGATTTTGGAGGGGGCTACACTGAAGCTTTCTTT
- TRBJ1-4 TRBD1 TRBV2 CASSSDRGREKLFF TGTGCCAGCAGCTCCGACAGGGGGCGGGAAAAACTGTTTTTT
few TRBJ2-6 - TRBV6-4 CASSDSQGGANVLTF TGTGCCAGCAGTGACTCACAGGGTGGGGCCAACGTCCTGACTTTC
- TRBJ2-7 - TRBV27 CASSLQGRHEQYF TGTGCCAGCAGTCTACAGGGGAGGCACGAGCAGTACTTC
- TRBJ2-7 - TRBV6-6 CASSYSEFTGRSDF TGTGCCAGCAGTTACTCCGAATTTACAGGGAGATCGGACTTC
- TRBJ2-7 TRBD2 TRBV11-3 CASSAFSGGDYEQYF TGTGCCAGCAGCGCATTCTCGGGGGGGGACTACGAGCAGTACTTC
- TRBJ2-7 TRBD1 TRBV5-3 CARSLGMGWTGDYEQYF TGTGCCAGAAGCTTGGGAATGGGGTGGACAGGGGACTACGAGCAGTACTTC
few TRBJ1-6 TRBD1 TRBV2 CASSELGTANSPLHF TGTGCCAGCAGTGAATTAGGGACAGCAAATTCACCCCTCCACTTT
- TRBJ1-5 - TRBV6-1 CASSVSDSNQPQHF TGTGCCAGCAGTGTGAGTGATAGCAATCAGCCCCAGCATTTT
- TRBJ2-6 - TRBV6-1 CASQISGANVLTF TGTGCCAGTCAGATCTCTGGGGCCAACGTCCTGACTTTC
once TRBJ2-7 - TRBV19 CASSPGLPYEQYF TGTGCCAGTAGCCCGGGACTGCCTTACGAGCAGTACTTC
few TRBJ1-1 TRBD1 TRBV9 CASSPRDRGRVTEAFF TGTGCCAGCAGCCCCCGGGACAGGGGGCGAGTCACTGAAGCTTTCTTT
once TRBJ1-6 - TRBV10-3 CAISESPTDVSPLHF TGTGCCATCAGTGAGTCGCCGACAGACGTCTCACCCCTCCACTTT